The clone carrying this TCR beta chain was observed a few times. Its antigen is unidentified. The data were taken from a study of cytomegalovirus exposure and HLA in healthy donors. 60 Vbeta and 13 Jbeta primers were used in PCR. TCRdb keeps only in-frame clones here, not all; method: immunoSEQ multiplex PCR. The data show about 76,000 clones, with approximately 81% seen just once and over 7% held by the top ten. Broader study findings: Researchers counted 164 TCR beta chains as cytomegalovirus-associated. Earlier analysis found most TCR beta V segments productive about 87% or about 30% of the time. In a later analysis, several top co-occurrence clusters appeared linked to parvovirus B19, influenza, CMV and Epstein-Barr virus.

Trimming stripped 10 bases from V and 4 bases from J, with 18 bases between. Germline CDR1 is WSHSY and CDR2 is SAAADI. The CDR3 is 14 residues long. The chain uses TRBV10-2 and TRBJ2-3; perhaps TRBD2 as D (5 bases). Sequenced: PBMCs. The sequence came from a woman in her 40s in good health and CMV-seropositive. For the CDR3, the DNA is TGCGCCACCCAGTTGAGAGGGAAGGCAGATACGCAGTATTTT. This gives the protein CATQLRGKADTQYF.